Reported below is one TCR beta chain. Its antigen is currently not known. Base quality data are lacking; no much larger clone is found one base away. The CDR3 regions of human TCRbeta chains were subjected to immunosequencing. For the original study's pipeline: TCRs in the repertoires were compared against a reference library of SARS-CoV-2-specific TCRs that had been generated with the MIRA antigen-specificity platform. Breadth was defined as the fraction of unique TCRs that were SARS-CoV-2-associated. Depth was defined as the fraction of total T cells that were SARS-CoV-2-associated. Using the MIRA data, each spike-specific TCR was mapped to the spike region that the TCR reacts to and placed in a CD4 or CD8 class. Log10-transformed breadth and depth values were compared by one-way ANOVA with Sidak's multiple comparisons tests. This is the immuneACCESS table as TCRdb keeps it, with only in-frame sequences that have V and J called. A part of the clones is gone; compared with another copy, unresolved V genes explain less than half, and the rest is unexplained. V and J calls and clone size come straight from that table; D and trimming were deduced from the DNA. Counted in this sample were under 130,000 clones; about 87% of them appeared once. 20% to 25% of the sample comes from the top ten.

The sample is drawn from a study of T cell responses to AZD1222 COVID-19 vaccine listed by TCRdb under 2021. Some background on the complete study: AZD1222 recipients whose second dose came at about 4 weeks and those whose second dose came at about 12 weeks were combined into one group, since spike-specific TCR depth and breadth did not differ between the two schedules. TCR sequencing was performed for roughly 250 trial participants, of whom roughly 200 were given two doses of AZD1222 and approximately 26 were given two doses of MenACWY control vaccine. Trial participants were enrolled by age into 18-55, 56-69 and 70-plus year subgroups, with roughly 160, 29 and 62 TCR-sequenced participants respectively.

The time point label for this specimen denotes: baseline before first vaccination. The vaccinee samples were drawn from two UK trials, COV001 and COV002, one of which was a single-blind randomized controlled phase 2/3 trial testing AZD1222 (ChAdOx1 nCoV-19) in healthy adults. For TCRbeta chain sequencing, PBMC samples were collected from trial participants at day 0 and at day 28 after the second dose. Inclusive of the bounding cysteine and phenylalanine, the CDR3 is 16 residues long. This entry keeps only the CDR3 DNA: 48 bases, framed from base 1. V and J are truncated by 6 bases and 0 bases respectively, leaving an intervening sequence of 15 bases. According to the germline V gene, CDR1 reads ENHRY and CDR2 reads SYGVKD. What the study reported, not specific to this receptor: The 56-69-year group was small, and its depth increase did not reach significance, likely because of low power. The whole spike protein was spanned by vaccine-associated CD4 TCRs, and dominant responses were seen in regions 160-218 and 743-854. Only six AZD1222 recipients were SARS-CoV-2 seropositive at baseline, limiting conclusions about previously exposed vaccinees. Epitopes outside the regions mutated in the B.1.351 and B.1.1.7 variants were reportedly recognized by nearly half of the unique spike-specific TCRs. Participants were mostly white British and included more females than males, and it was suggested by the authors that clonal diversity may have been underestimated. Because no samples from the day 14 peak response were available, repertoires could be characterized only after the peak T cell response. Spike-specific TCR breadth and depth rose significantly after two AZD1222 doses compared with day 0 and with MenACWY recipients.

Material: peripheral blood, obtained on day 0 of AZD1222 vaccination. The sequence came from an adult in good health. Recombination connected TRBV10-3 to TRBJ2-1; the D gene assignment is ambiguous. In nucleotides, the sequence is TGTGCCATCAGCCTTGCCGGACGGAGCTCCTACAATGAGCAGTTCTTC. It encodes CAISLAGRSSYNEQFF.